This TCR beta chain comes out of a study of cytomegalovirus exposure and HLA in healthy donors. In the case of this clone: Its antigen is unidentified.

The CDR3 totals 15 residues. The germline V gene has CDR1 SGHAT and CDR2 FQNNGV. J was trimmed by 2 bases and V by 5 bases; bases with no gene match: 9. The primer mix had 60 Vbeta and 13 Jbeta primers. TCRdb's copy holds only in-frame clones and misses some; the assay was immunoSEQ multiplex PCR. Of just over 65,000 clones listed, roughly 77% are singletons. General study results and limits: Cytomegalovirus status was reportedly diagnosed by the classifier with high specificity and sensitivity.

Sequenced sample: PBMCs. The TCR sequence derives from a human donor in good health. J is TRBJ2-7 and V is TRBV11-2, with TRBD2 matching over 7 bases. The CDR3 region has the DNA TGTGCCAGCAGCGAAAGCGGGGTACTACCCTACGAGCAGTACTTC. The encoded protein is CASSESGVLPYEQYF.